The next 29 T cell receptor beta chains were all read from a single sample in a study of siplizumab effects on memory and regulatory T cells. Sequenced by immunoSEQ multiplex PCR; TCRdb stores in-frame clones only, minus some. The table lists 50,000 to 60,000 clones, roughly 87% of them singletons. Sequencing was carried out using naive CD8+ T cells sorted from blood. These receptors originate from a human donor in good health.

V gene TRBV11-2 combines with J gene TRBJ2-1; 9 positions agree with TRBD2. The CDR3 length is 16 residues. Losses at the gene ends were 2 bases for V and 2 bases for J; bases not matched to a gene: 4. Germline V gene lookup returns CDR1 SGHAT and CDR2 FQNNGV. Written as DNA, the CDR3 is TGTGCCAGCAGCTTATCCTTAGCGGGGGCCTACAATGAGCAGTTCTTC. It yields the protein CASSLSLAGAYNEQFF.

The genes are TRBV21-1 and TRBJ2-5; TRBD1 is the table's D call and was not checked against the DNA. TRBV21-1 is deemed a pseudogene. This CDR3 is 13 amino acids long. CDR3 DNA: TGTGCCAGCAGCAACAGGGTCGAGGAGACCCAGTACTTC. It codes for CASSNRVEETQYF.

J is TRBJ2-5 and V is TRBV6-5, with 8 nucleotides matching TRBD2. The germline CDR1 and CDR2 sequences are MNHEY and SVGAGI. The V and J ends lost 0 bases and 5 bases, in that order; junction bases with no gene match: 5. The CDR3 is made up of 15 amino acids. CDR3 DNA sequence: TGTGCCAGCAGTTACTCCGGGGGGGCTGACGAGACCCAGTACTTC. It yields the protein CASSYSGGADETQYF.

The table lists this clone with a count of one. The rearrangement uses TRBV21-1 and TRBJ2-7; the table's D gene call, TRBD1, was not cross checked with the DNA. TRBV21-1 is a pseudogene. CDR3 length: 16 residues. The chain's CDR3 is CASSRPYRVWAYEQYF. The CDR3 DNA reads as TGTGCCAGCAGCCGACCGTACAGGGTATGGGCCTACGAGCAGTACTTC.

This clone was seen just once. This chain links TRBV29-1 with TRBJ1-2; D possibly corresponds to TRBD1 (5 bases). This CDR3 region has 12 residues. Trimming shortened V by 3 bases and J by 8 bases, and 13 bases separated the two germline ends. Germline lookup yields CDR1 SQVTM and CDR2 ANQGSEA. The CDR3 reads CSVDGGSWGYTF. Written as DNA, the CDR3 is TGCAGCGTTGATGGGGGATCGTGGGGCTACACCTTC.

This clone was seen only once. The chain has TRBV11-2 and TRBJ1-6; the D gene is possibly TRBD1 (5 bases). Germline assignment: CDR1 SGHAT and CDR2 FQNNGV. Trimming removed 2 bases at V and 7 bases at J, with 15 bases between. CDR3 length equals 16 residues. For the CDR3, the DNA is TGTGCCAGCAGCTTACAGGCAGGGAGTTTGAATTCACCCCTCCACTTT. Residues: CASSLQAGSLNSPLHF.

This clone was picked up a small number of times. The chain joins TRBV7-9 to TRBJ2-7; perhaps TRBD2 as D (5 bases). The CDR3 runs to 12 residues. The V end lost 5 bases, the J end lost 3 bases, and 8 bases lay between the germline ends. Germline V lookup: CDR1 SEHNR, CDR2 FQNEAQ (reference sequence). The CDR3 loop is CASSTRDYEQYF. The CDR3 region has the DNA TGTGCCAGCAGCACCCGGGACTACGAGCAGTACTTC.

This chain connects TRBV6-5 to TRBJ2-7; 7 nucleotides line up with TRBD1. Germline V gives CDR1 MNHEY, CDR2 SVGAGI. This CDR3 contains 12 residues. The trim removed 2 bases at V and 6 bases at J, leaving 1 base unmatched. The CDR3 sequence is CASSYGTAEQYF. DNA of the CDR3: TGTGCCAGCAGTTACGGGACAGCCGAGCAGTACTTC.

This clone was detected only a few times. CDR3 in amino acids: CASSIGQDTEAFF. As DNA, the CDR3 is TGTGCCAGCAGCATTGGACAAGACACTGAAGCTTTCTTT. The chain joins TRBV9 to TRBJ1-1; TRBD1 is a possible D gene (5 bases). In germline, CDR1 is SGDLS, CDR2 YYNGEE. The CDR3 contains 13 residues. The V and J ends lost 4 bases and 3 bases respectively, with 10 bases between them.

The chain carries TRBV4-1 and TRBJ2-7, with TRBD1 matching over 9 bases. Germline V gives CDR1 MGHRA, CDR2 YSYEKL. The CDR3 has 15 amino acids. Losses at the gene ends were 0 bases for V and 2 bases for J; bases not matched to a gene: 2. CDR3 coding DNA: TGCGCCAGCAGCCAAGAGTGGACAGGGGCCTACGAGCAGTACTTC. This gives the protein CASSQEWTGAYEQYF.

This CDR3 is CASSYPGQGQGYTF. CDR3 nucleotide sequence: TGTGCCAGCAGTTACCCTGGACAGGGGCAAGGCTACACCTTC. The V gene is TRBV6-6, the J gene TRBJ1-2; TRBD1 agrees at 9 bases. The germline gives CDR1 MNHNY, CDR2 SVGAGI (reference sequence). The V segment lost 2 bases and the J segment 8 bases; nucleotides outside the gene matches: 6. CDR3 size: 14 residues.

J is TRBJ1-2 and V is TRBV5-4; D remains unclear. Per germline, CDR1 SGHNT and CDR2 YYREEE (reference sequence). The ends were cut back, 2 bases at V and 6 bases at J, with 14 bases in the middle. This CDR3 comprises 14 residues. The CDR3 region has the DNA TGTGCCAGCAGCTTTAGAACAGCCTCTCATGGCTACACCTTC. It specifies CASSFRTASHGYTF.

There are a few counts of this clone. At one end, the junction sequence differs from germline, possibly due to a read error. J is TRBJ2-7 and V is TRBV7-9; D gene unclear. The CDR3 is 12 amino acids. Germline CDR1 is SEHNR and CDR2 is FQNEAQ (reference sequence). Here the CDR3 DNA reads TGTGCCAGCAGCACCATGACTTACCCCTCCGACTTC. The encoded protein is CASSTMTYPSDF.

V is TRBV7-9 and J is TRBJ1-4; D gene ambiguous. The CDR3 has 14 residues. From germline, CDR1 is SEHNR and CDR2 FQNEAQ (reference sequence). V was clipped by 1 base and J by 7 bases, with 10 bases between them. As DNA, the CDR3 is TGTGCCAGCAGCTTAGGTGGATACGGTGAAAAACTGTTTTTT. Amino acid sequence: CASSLGGYGEKLFF. The complete variable domain, with remaining parts taken from reference TRBV7-9 and TRBJ1-4, reads DTGVSQNPRHKITKRGQNVTFRCDPISEHNRLYWYRQTLGQGPEFLTYFQNEAQLEKSRLLSDRFSAERPKGSFSTLEIQRTEQGDSAMYLCASSLGGYGEKLFFGSGTQLSVL.

The count of this clone is one. The chain couples TRBV27 to TRBJ2-7, with D unresolved. The CDR3 is 13 residues long. Looked up from germline, CDR1 is MNHEY and CDR2 is SMNVEV (reference sequence). V gave up 4 bases and J gave up 2 bases, with 9 bases separating them. CDR3 sequence (DNA): TGTGCCAGCAGTTGGGCAGGCGCCTACGAGCAGTACTTC. This gives the protein CASSWAGAYEQYF.

The V call is TRBV10-1, the J call TRBJ1-1; tentatively, D is TRBD1 (6 bases). The germline CDR1 and CDR2 sequences are WNHNN and SYGVQD (reference sequence). The CDR3 contains 13 residues. Trimming took 7 bases from V and 1 from J, leaving 10 bases between them. DNA of the CDR3: TGCGCCAGCAACGACAGGCCGAACACTGAAGCTTTCTTT. Its translation is CASNDRPNTEAFF.

This clone showed up just a few times. This chain links TRBV6-5 with TRBJ2-7, with D possibly being TRBD1 (5 bases). CDR1 MNHEY and CDR2 SVGAGI come from the germline V gene. V was clipped by 6 bases and J by 0 bases, with 15 bases between them. The CDR3 has 15 residues. As DNA, the CDR3 is TGTGCCAGCAGCCCGAGGACATCTGGCTCCTACGAGCAGTACTTC. This encodes CASSPRTSGSYEQYF.

This chain uses TRBV27 with TRBJ2-7; the D is unclear. Germline-derived CDR1 and CDR2 are MNHEY and SMNVEV (reference sequence). Trimming removed 0 bases from V and 0 bases from J, with 6 bases in between. CDR3 length: 14 amino acids. The CDR3 bases are TGTGCCAGCAGTTTATCGGAAAGCTCCTACGAGCAGTACTTC. This codes for CASSLSESSYEQYF.

This chain connects TRBV6-1 to TRBJ1-2, with D maybe TRBD1 (6 bases). The CDR3 consists of 11 residues. The germline V gene encodes CDR1 MNHNS and CDR2 SASEGT. V lost 4 bases and J lost 7, with 7 bases in between. In DNA, the CDR3 is TGTGCCAGCAGTGCAGGGGTTGGCTACACCTTC. This gives the protein CASSAGVGYTF.

The table lists this clone with a count of one. The CDR3 reads CASSFGQVNPYEQYF. Written as DNA, the CDR3 is TGCGCCAGCAGCTTCGGCCAGGTTAATCCCTACGAGCAGTACTTC. The chain carries TRBV5-1 and TRBJ2-5; D is uncertain. The J call is uncertain, as TRBJ2-7 better fits the DNA end. Germline CDR1 and CDR2: SGHRS and YFSETQ. The CDR3 consists of 15 residues.

In this sample, this clone turned up once. The chain employs TRBV5-5 and TRBJ2-7, with 7 positions matching TRBD1. V shed 3 bases, J shed 1 base, and the junction held 10 bases outside the gene matches. Germline loops: CDR1 SGHKS, CDR2 YYEKEE (reference sequence). This CDR3 comprises 16 residues. The CDR3 bases are TGTGCCAGCAGCTCCGGCCCCGACAGGGATTCCTACGAGCAGTACTTC. Translated, it gives CASSSGPDRDSYEQYF.

V gene TRBV6-1 combines with J gene TRBJ2-7; perhaps D is TRBD1 or TRBD2 (5 bases each). With 0 bases removed from V and 3 bases from J, the gap between germline ends came to 15 bases. The CDR3 covers 16 residues. The germline gives CDR1 MNHNS, CDR2 SASEGT. This CDR3 is CASSEAIPGRDYEQYF. Written as DNA, the CDR3 is TGTGCCAGCAGTGAAGCGATACCGGGACGGGACTACGAGCAGTACTTC.

The V and J genes are TRBV4-1 and TRBJ1-2; D not certain. Germline-derived CDR1 and CDR2 are MGHRA and YSYEKL. Trimming shortened V by 3 bases and J by 8 bases, and 25 bases separated the two germline ends. This CDR3 has 17 amino acids. The CDR3 loop is CASSQGDSGGEIVGYTF. In nucleotides, the CDR3 is TGCGCCAGCAGCCAGGGAGATTCCGGAGGAGAGATCGTGGGCTACACCTTC.

The V call is TRBV6-1, the J call TRBJ2-5; 11 bases agree with TRBD2. CDR1 is MNHNS, CDR2 SASEGT, per germline. The CDR3 is made up of 16 amino acids. The V segment lost 4 bases and the J segment 3 bases; nucleotides outside the gene matches: 7. The CDR3 reads CASSVLAGGSEETQYF. The CDR3 nucleotides are TGTGCCAGCAGTGTTCTAGCGGGGGGATCCGAAGAGACCCAGTACTTC.

As DNA, the CDR3 is TGTGCCAGCAGCTTAGCGAAGGGACAGGAGCTGCTCGAGCAGTACTTC. Translated, it gives CASSLAKGQELLEQYF. The chain has TRBV7-9 and TRBJ2-7; 8 nucleotides match TRBD1. The CDR3 is 16 residues long. V shed 0 bases and J 6 bases; nucleotides not matched to a gene: 10. The V gene's germline CDR1 is SEHNR and CDR2 FQNEAQ (reference sequence).

V is TRBV19 and J is TRBJ2-1, with 11 bases that match TRBD2. The germline V gene has CDR1 LNHDA and CDR2 SQIVND (reference sequence). Trimming removed 6 bases from V and 2 bases from J; junction bases left unmatched: 3. This CDR3 has 15 amino acids. The CDR3 sequence: CASSLAGGPYNEQFF. The CDR3 DNA is TGTGCCAGTAGCTTAGCGGGAGGGCCCTACAATGAGCAGTTCTTC.

The chain has TRBV7-8 and TRBJ1-1; D is unclear. The CDR3 spans 13 residues. The germline V gene encodes CDR1 SGHVS and CDR2 FQNEAQ. V shed 0 bases and J shed 6 bases, with 8 bases lying between them. The CDR3 DNA follows: TGTGCCAGCAGCTTAGCGGGGTTTGCTGAAGCTTTCTTT. Its protein is CASSLAGFAEAFF. The variable domain in full, with the rest retrieved from reference TRBV7-8 and TRBJ1-1, is GAGVSQSPRYKVAKRGQDVALRCDPISGHVSLFWYQQALGQGPEFLTYFQNEAQLDKSGLPSDRFFAERPEGSVSTLKIQRTQQEDSAVYLCASSLAGFAEAFFGQGTRLTVV.

CDR3 residues: CASSIWDFYNEQFF. The CDR3 region has the DNA TGTGCCAGTAGTATATGGGACTTCTACAATGAGCAGTTCTTC. The chain employs TRBV19 and TRBJ2-1; D possibly corresponds to TRBD2 (6 bases). The CDR3 loop spans 14 amino acids. Germline V lookup: CDR1 LNHDA, CDR2 SQIVND (reference sequence). Trimming took 2 bases from V and 3 from J, leaving 8 bases between them. The full variable domain, in which reference TRBV19 and TRBJ2-1 provide the parts outside the CDR3, is DGGITQSPKYLFRKEGQNVTLSCEQNLNHDAMYWYRQDPGQGLRLIYYSQIVNDFQKGDIAEGYSVSREKKESFPLTVTSAQKNPTAFYLCASSIWDFYNEQFFGPGTRLTVL.

The rearrangement uses TRBV19 and TRBJ2-3; D is possibly TRBD1 (5 bases). This CDR3 comprises 14 residues. V was shortened by 7 bases and J by 1 base, with 12 bases between the two germline ends. Germline CDR1 is LNHDA and CDR2 is SQIVND (reference sequence). CDR3 coding DNA: TGTGCCAGTAAGGGGTACGATGGCACAGATACGCAGTATTTT. Amino acid sequence: CASKGYDGTDTQYF.